These T cell receptor beta chains were read from a single sample in a study of cytomegalovirus exposure and HLA in healthy donors. This table comes from immunoSEQ multiplex PCR, and its TCRdb copy is limited to in-frame clones, with some not included. The profile shows 150,000 to 200,000 clones, 84% of them singletons. Source material: PBMCs. These receptor sequences come from a girl aged 5-17 years in good health and CMV-seropositive. CDR3s include the opening cysteine and the closing phenylalanine or tryptophan. Fields, in order: V gene, J gene, D gene, clone size, CDR3 DNA, CDR3 protein. The D gene is left open where the match is weak. Rows may omit the clone size; those that give it use once, few, many or a size class.

V: TRBV6-5
J: TRBJ1-6
D: TRBD1
size: .
DNA: TGTGCCAGCAGTGGACAGGGTGGGAATTCACCCCTCCACTTT
CDR3: CASSGQGGNSPLHF

V: TRBV19
J: TRBJ1-4
D: .
size: .
DNA: TGTGCCAGTAGTATTTCGAGAGGTCGATCAGAAACTAATGAAAAACTGTTTTTT
CDR3: CASSISRGRSETNEKLFF

V: TRBV6-1
J: TRBJ1-3
D: .
size: .
DNA: TGTGCCAGCACGGCAGGGCGTATCATGGGAAACACCATATATTTT
CDR3: CASTAGRIMGNTIYF

V: TRBV9
J: TRBJ1-6
D: TRBD1
size: .
DNA: TGTGCCAGCAGCTCCGGACAGGGTCCTAGAACCCTCCACTTT
CDR3: CASSSGQGPRTLHF

V: TRBV6-6
J: TRBJ1-1
D: .
size: .
DNA: TGTGCCAGCAGTTACGTTTCCAGGGATGAAGCTTTCTTT
CDR3: CASSYVSRDEAFF

V: TRBV9
J: TRBJ2-1
D: .
size: .
DNA: TGTGCCAGCAGCCGGGGAATCCACTCCTACAATGAGCAGTTCTTC
CDR3: CASSRGIHSYNEQFF

V: TRBV5-6
J: TRBJ2-7
D: .
size: .
DNA: TGTGCCAGCAGCTTGGCCGAGGGCAGGAGATGGTACGAGCAGTACTTC
CDR3: CASSLAEGRRWYEQYF

V: TRBV19
J: TRBJ1-4
D: .
size: .
DNA: TGTGCCAGTAAACTTATTCCGGGAGAAAAACTGTTTTTT
CDR3: CASKLIPGEKLFF

V: TRBV19
J: TRBJ2-1
D: .
size: .
DNA: TGTGCCAGTAGTATGACTGGCTACAATGAGCAGTTCTTC
CDR3: CASSMTGYNEQFF

V: TRBV11-3
J: TRBJ1-1
D: TRBD1
size: once
DNA: TGTGCCAGCAACGATAAGAACCTGGGACAGGGGAACACTGAAGCTTTCTTT
CDR3: CASNDKNLGQGNTEAFF

V: TRBV15
J: TRBJ2-5
D: .
size: .
DNA: TGTGCCACCAGCAGAGATTACGAGGAGACCCAGTACTTC
CDR3: CATSRDYEETQYF

V: TRBV2
J: TRBJ2-7
D: .
size: .
DNA: TGTGCCAGCAGAACTTTTAGTGAGGGCTACGAGCAGTACTTC
CDR3: CASRTFSEGYEQYF

V: TRBV5-4
J: TRBJ2-7
D: .
size: .
DNA: TGTGCCAGCGGGGCCAGGGGAATCTACGAGCAGTACTTC
CDR3: CASGARGIYEQYF

V: TRBV7-9
J: TRBJ1-3
D: .
size: once
DNA: TGTGCCAGCAGCTATCATGGACAGAATGGAAACACCATATATTTT
CDR3: CASSYHGQNGNTIYF

V: TRBV30
J: TRBJ1-6
D: TRBD1
size: .
DNA: TGTGCCTGGGGCCCGGGACAGGCGAATTCACCCCTCCACTTT
CDR3: CAWGPGQANSPLHF

V: TRBV10-3
J: TRBJ2-7
D: .
size: .
DNA: TGTGCCATCAGTATCAACAGGGCTCACGAGCAGTACTTC
CDR3: CAISINRAHEQYF

V: TRBV5-4
J: TRBJ1-2
D: .
size: .
DNA: TGTGCCAGCAGCTTATCGCAGCGAACCTATGGCTACACCTTC
CDR3: CASSLSQRTYGYTF

V: TRBV12-1
J: TRBJ1-5
D: .
size: .
DNA: TGTGCCAGCAGCCCTAGGGGGACAACCTCGAATCAGCCCCAGCATTTT
CDR3: CASSPRGTTSNQPQHF

V: TRBV2
J: TRBJ1-2
D: .
size: few
DNA: TGTGCCAGGAGAATACAGGGTTCTGGCTACACCTTC
CDR3: CARRIQGSGYTF

V: TRBV6-5
J: TRBJ1-1
D: .
size: .
DNA: TGTGCCAGCACCACAGGGAACACTGAAGCTTTCTTT
CDR3: CASTTGNTEAFF

V: TRBV6-4
J: TRBJ1-1
D: .
size: .
DNA: TGTGCCAGCAGTGAGTACAGGGAGAGCACTGAAGCTTTCTTT
CDR3: CASSEYRESTEAFF

V: TRBV19
J: TRBJ2-1
D: TRBD1
size: once
DNA: TGTGCCAGTAGTATGGACAGGGCCTCCTACAATGAGCAGTTCTTC
CDR3: CASSMDRASYNEQFF

V: TRBV25-1
J: TRBJ1-2
D: .
size: .
DNA: TGTGCCAGCAGTCCCACCGCTACAAACAGGGCTAGCGGCTATGGCTACACCTTC
CDR3: CASSPTATNRASGYGYTF

V: TRBV13
J: TRBJ1-6
D: TRBD1
size: .
DNA: TGTGCCAGCAGCCAAACAGGGGCGGTCTATAATTCACCCCTCCACTTT
CDR3: CASSQTGAVYNSPLHF

V: TRBV27
J: TRBJ1-6
D: TRBD1
size: once
DNA: TGTGCCAGCAGCCAGGGACAGGGACCCCTCCACTTT
CDR3: CASSQGQGPLHF

V: TRBV5-6
J: TRBJ1-2
D: .
size: .
DNA: TGTGCCAGCAGCTGGAGTGGTGAATGGGGGCTAGGCGGCTACACCTTC
CDR3: CASSWSGEWGLGGYTF

V: TRBV7-9
J: TRBJ1-2
D: .
size: .
DNA: TGTGCCAGCAGCTCCGCGGTTCTTAACTATGGCTACACCTTC
CDR3: CASSSAVLNYGYTF

V: TRBV11-3
J: TRBJ1-1
D: .
size: few
DNA: TGTGCCAGCAGCTTAACAGCGAACACTGAAGCTTTCTTT
CDR3: CASSLTANTEAFF

V: TRBV19
J: TRBJ2-1
D: .
size: .
DNA: TGTGCCAGTAGTATGAGGGTCTACAATGAGCAGTTCTTC
CDR3: CASSMRVYNEQFF

V: TRBV6-5
J: TRBJ1-5
D: TRBD1
size: few
DNA: TGTGCCAGCAGCCAAGGACAGGGAAGAAATCAGCCCCAGCATTTT
CDR3: CASSQGQGRNQPQHF

V: TRBV6-1
J: TRBJ1-5
D: .
size: .
DNA: TGTGCCAGCAGTGAAACAAACGGGGGACAGCCCCAGCATTTT
CDR3: CASSETNGGQPQHF

V: TRBV7-8
J: TRBJ2-3
D: TRBD2
size: .
DNA: TGTGCCAGCAGCTTAAGATTCAGCGGGGGGCCGGATACGCAGTATTTT
CDR3: CASSLRFSGGPDTQYF

V: TRBV7-9
J: TRBJ2-7
D: .
size: .
DNA: TGTGCCAGCAGCTTAGCGCCAGGGGTCCCCTCCAACGAGCAGTACTTC
CDR3: CASSLAPGVPSNEQYF

V: TRBV6-1
J: TRBJ1-1
D: .
size: .
DNA: TGTGCCAGCAGTGAAAGGTATGGTTTGGGGCCTGAAGCTTTCTTT
CDR3: CASSERYGLGPEAFF

V: TRBV12-5
J: TRBJ1-3
D: .
size: .
DNA: TGTGCTAGTGGTTTGGAAATGAGGGCCAGGGGCTTTGGAAACACCATATATTTT
CDR3: CASGLEMRARGFGNTIYF

V: TRBV6-5
J: TRBJ2-3
D: TRBD2
size: once
DNA: TGTGCCAGCAGTTACTCGGGACTAGGCACAGATACGCAGTATTTT
CDR3: CASSYSGLGTDTQYF